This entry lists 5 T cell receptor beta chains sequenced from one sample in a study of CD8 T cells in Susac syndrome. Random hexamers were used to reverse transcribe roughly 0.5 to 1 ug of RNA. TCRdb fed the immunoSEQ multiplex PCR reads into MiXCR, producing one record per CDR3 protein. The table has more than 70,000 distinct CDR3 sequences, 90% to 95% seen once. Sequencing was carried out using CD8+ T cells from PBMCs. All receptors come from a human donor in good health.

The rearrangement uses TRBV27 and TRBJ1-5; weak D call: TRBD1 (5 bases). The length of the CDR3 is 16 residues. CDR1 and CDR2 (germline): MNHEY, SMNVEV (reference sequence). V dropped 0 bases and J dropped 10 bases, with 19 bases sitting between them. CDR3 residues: CASSLSKGRRNGPQHF. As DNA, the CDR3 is TGTGCCAGCAGTTTATCGAAGGGGAGGAGAAACGGACCCCAGCATTTT.

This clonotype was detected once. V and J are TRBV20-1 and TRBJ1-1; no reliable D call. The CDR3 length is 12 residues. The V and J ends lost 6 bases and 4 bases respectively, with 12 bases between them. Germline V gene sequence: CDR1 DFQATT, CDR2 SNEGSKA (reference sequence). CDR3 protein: CSASRIATEAFF. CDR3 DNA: TGCAGTGCCAGTCGTATTGCCACTGAAGCTTTCTTT.

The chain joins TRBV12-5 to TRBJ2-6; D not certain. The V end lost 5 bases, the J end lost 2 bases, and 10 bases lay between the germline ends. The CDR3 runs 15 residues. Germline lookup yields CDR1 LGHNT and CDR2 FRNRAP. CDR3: CASGRVIAGANVLTF. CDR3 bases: TGTGCTAGTGGTCGGGTAATCGCTGGGGCCAACGTCCTGACTTTC.

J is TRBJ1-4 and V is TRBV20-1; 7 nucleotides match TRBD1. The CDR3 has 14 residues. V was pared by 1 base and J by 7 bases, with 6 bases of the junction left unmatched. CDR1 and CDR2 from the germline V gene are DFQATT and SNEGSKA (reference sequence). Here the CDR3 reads CSARARQGGEKLFF. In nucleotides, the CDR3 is TGCAGTGCTAGAGCCCGACAGGGTGGTGAAAAACTGTTTTTT.

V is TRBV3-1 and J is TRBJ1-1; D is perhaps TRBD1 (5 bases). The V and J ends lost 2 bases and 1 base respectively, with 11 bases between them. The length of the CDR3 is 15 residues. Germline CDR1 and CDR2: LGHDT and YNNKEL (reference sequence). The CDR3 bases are TGTGCCAGCAGCCAAACGGGACGGCCGAACACTGAAGCTTTCTTT. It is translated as CASSQTGRPNTEAFF.